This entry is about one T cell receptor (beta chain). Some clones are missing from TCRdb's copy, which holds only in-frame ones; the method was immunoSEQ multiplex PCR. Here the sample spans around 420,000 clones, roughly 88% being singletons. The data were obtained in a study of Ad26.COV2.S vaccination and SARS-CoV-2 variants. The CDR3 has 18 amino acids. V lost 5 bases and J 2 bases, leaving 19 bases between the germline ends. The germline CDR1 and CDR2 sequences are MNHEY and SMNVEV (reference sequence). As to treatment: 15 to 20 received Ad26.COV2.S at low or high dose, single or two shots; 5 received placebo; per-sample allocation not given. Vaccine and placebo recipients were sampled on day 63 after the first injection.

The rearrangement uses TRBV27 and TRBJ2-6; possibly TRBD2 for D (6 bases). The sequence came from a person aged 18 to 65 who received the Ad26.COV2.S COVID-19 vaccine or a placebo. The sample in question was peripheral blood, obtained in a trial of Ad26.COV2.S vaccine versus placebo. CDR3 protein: CASSQSGVAFAGANVLTF. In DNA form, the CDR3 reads TGTGCCAGCAGTCAATCGGGGGTGGCCTTCGCTGGGGCCAACGTCCTGACTTTC. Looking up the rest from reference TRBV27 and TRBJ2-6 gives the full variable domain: EAQVTQNPRYLITVTGKKLTVTCSQNMNHEYMSWYRQDPGLGLRQIYYSMNVEVTDKGDVPEGYKVSRKEKRNFPLILESPSPNQTSLYFCASSQSGVAFAGANVLTFGAGSRLTVL.